Shown below are 25 T cell receptor beta chains from a single sample sequenced in a study of blood T cell repertoires in COVID-19 (TCRdb year 2020). Libraries were prepared through the immunoSEQ multiplex PCR assay. This immuneACCESS table, as held by TCRdb, lists in-frame sequences with V and J called but not all clones. Of the missing ones, under half trace to an unresolved V gene in checked studies; the others have no known cause. The sample table records roughly 68,000 clones; roughly nine tenths of these occur just once. The ten most abundant clones make up roughly 5% of the sample. Material: peripheral blood. The receptors come from a woman aged 50 to 65 with active COVID-19.

The V and J genes are TRBV3-1 (or the pseudogene TRBV3-2) and TRBJ2-3; a weak D match, TRBD2 (5 bases). V was shortened by 2 bases and J by 2 bases, with 8 bases between the two germline ends. CDR1 is LGHDT and CDR2 is YNNKEL in the germline V gene (reference sequence). The CDR3 consists of 14 residues. The CDR3 spells CASSQTGTTDTQYF. The CDR3 bases are TGTGCCAGCAGCCAAACGGGAACCACAGATACGCAGTATTTT.

The V and J genes are TRBV18 and TRBJ2-3; possibly TRBD2 for D (5 bases). Per the germline V gene, CDR1 is KGHSH and CDR2 is LQKENI. CDR3 length equals 15 residues. V gave up 3 bases and J gave up 5 bases, with 15 bases separating them. CDR3 loop: CASSPLGLAGDTQYF. As DNA, the CDR3 is TGTGCCAGCTCACCGCTAGGGCTAGCCGGAGATACGCAGTATTTT.

The chain uses TRBV11-2 and TRBJ2-3; TRBD1 matches 7 bases. This CDR3 is built from 15 residues. Germline CDR1 is SGHAT and CDR2 is FQNNGV. V dropped 1 base and J dropped 2; count of bases not matched to a gene: 3. The CDR3 loop is CASSLGDRITDTQYF. DNA of the CDR3: TGTGCCAGCAGCTTAGGGGACAGAATCACAGATACGCAGTATTTT. Full variable domain (outside the CDR3, taken from reference TRBV11-2 and TRBJ2-3): EAGVAQSPRYKIIEKRQSVAFWCNPISGHATLYWYQQILGQGPKLLIQFQNNGVVDDSQLPKDRFSAERLKGVDSTLKIQPAKLEDSAVYLCASSLGDRITDTQYFGPGTRLTVL.

The chain employs TRBV11-2 and TRBJ2-7; TRBD2 agrees at 13 bases. V shed 5 bases, J shed 3 bases, and the junction held 4 bases outside the gene matches. The CDR3 loop spans 15 amino acids. Germline loops: CDR1 SGHAT, CDR2 FQNNGV. The CDR3 bases are TGTGCCAGCAGCACGGGACTAGCGGGATTCTACGAGCAGTACTTC. It codes for CASSTGLAGFYEQYF.

V gene TRBV10-1 combines with J gene TRBJ2-1; 8 positions agree with TRBD2. The CDR3 is 15 amino acids. V was pared by 3 bases and J by 7 bases, with 8 bases of the junction left unmatched. Germline CDR1 WNHNN, CDR2 SYGVQD (reference sequence). Here the CDR3 DNA reads TGCGCCAGCAGTGATCCGGGACTAGGGGGGAATGAGCAGTTCTTC. It codes for CASSDPGLGGNEQFF.

The chain combines TRBV6-5 with TRBJ1-3; no clear D gene. The CDR3 has 13 amino acids. V was clipped by 8 bases and J by 1 base, with 9 bases between them. Per germline, CDR1 MNHEY and CDR2 SVGAGI. CDR3 nucleotides: TGTGCCAGCCGTCACAGTTCTGGAAACACCATATATTTT. It yields the protein CASRHSSGNTIYF.

The V gene is TRBV15, the J gene TRBJ2-7, with TRBD1 identical over 10 bases. J lost 5 bases, V lost 5 bases, and 9 bases had no gene match. The germline V gene has CDR1 LNHNV and CDR2 YYDKDF (reference sequence). The CDR3 has 15 amino acids. The CDR3 is CATSGGGQGNHEQYF. Written as DNA, the CDR3 is TGTGCCACCAGCGGGGGGGGACAGGGGAATCACGAGCAGTACTTC.

Written as DNA, the CDR3 is TGTGCCAGCAGCACCGGGACAGGGGGCTCTGGGGCCAACGTCCTGACTTTC. Translation gives CASSTGTGGSGANVLTF. The chain couples TRBV2 to TRBJ2-6; 11 bases map to TRBD1. The germline V gene has CDR1 SNHLY and CDR2 FYNNEI. Trimming at V came to 6 bases and at J to 0 bases, leaving 4 bases not matched to a gene. The CDR3 contains 17 residues.

This chain joins TRBV24-1 and TRBJ1-5; no firm D call. Trimming removed 5 bases at V and 1 base at J, with 5 bases between. Germline V gene lookup returns CDR1 KGHDR and CDR2 SFDVKD. This CDR3 is 13 amino acids long. For the CDR3, the DNA is TGTGCCACCAGTGCCGGGAGCAATCAGCCCCAGCATTTT. Encoded protein: CATSAGSNQPQHF.

V gene TRBV7-8 combines with J gene TRBJ2-3, with TRBD2 matching 7 bases. This CDR3 comprises 13 residues. Looked up from germline, CDR1 is SGHVS and CDR2 is FQNEAQ. Trimming cost V 7 bases and J 2 bases; bases outside gene matches: 3. Here the CDR3 DNA reads TGTGCCAGCAACCGGGACTACACAGATACGCAGTATTTT. As protein: CASNRDYTDTQYF.

The chain uses TRBV2 and TRBJ1-4, with D tentatively TRBD1 (5 bases). This CDR3 is 17 amino acids long. The V gene's germline CDR1 is SNHLY and CDR2 FYNNEI. Trimming stripped 4 bases from V and 0 bases from J, with 15 bases between. In DNA, the CDR3 is TGTGCCAGCAGTGGATATCAGGGACTTGCAACTAATGAAAAACTGTTTTTT. Translation gives CASSGYQGLATNEKLFF.

This clone is categorized as medium-sized. The chain carries TRBV14 and TRBJ2-7, with unresolved D. The germline V gene has CDR1 SGHDN and CDR2 FVKESK. V lost 0 bases, J lost 4 bases, and 7 bases lay in between. The CDR3 sequence is 13 residues long. The DNA of the CDR3 is TGTGCCAGCAGCCAAGAGGGCAAGTACGAGCAGTACTTC. This gives the protein CASSQEGKYEQYF.

This clone was recorded once. The chain carries TRBV10-3 and TRBJ2-2; tentatively, D is TRBD1 (5 bases). Between the trimmed V and J ends, which lost 10 bases and 2 bases, there was a span of 17 bases. The germline V gene has CDR1 ENHRY and CDR2 SYGVKD. The CDR3 has 15 residues. Written as DNA, the CDR3 is TGTGCCACTACCCCTGGTAGGGGAAACACCGGGGAGCTGTTTTTT. Residues: CATTPGRGNTGELFF.

The chain has TRBV19 and TRBJ1-5; a possible D gene is TRBD1 (6 bases). The CDR3 spans 15 residues. CDR1 and CDR2 from the germline V gene are LNHDA and SQIVND (reference sequence). Trimming removed 5 bases from V and 0 bases from J, with 11 bases in between. The CDR3: CASSAGETSNQPQHF. The CDR3 region has the DNA TGTGCCAGTAGTGCAGGGGAAACTAGCAATCAGCCCCAGCATTTT.

V and J are TRBV7-8 and TRBJ2-5; 7 positions match TRBD2. Germline V gene sequence: CDR1 SGHVS, CDR2 FQNEAQ. This CDR3 is 14 amino acids long. With V trimmed by 1 base and J by 2 bases, 1 base remained unmatched. CDR3 in amino acids: CASSLGDYQETQYF. The CDR3 DNA sequence: TGTGCCAGCAGCTTAGGGGACTATCAAGAGACCCAGTACTTC.

The chain recombines TRBV9 with TRBJ2-3; 9 positions agree with TRBD2. Germline assignment: CDR1 SGDLS and CDR2 YYNGEE. The CDR3 has 15 amino acids. Trimming removed 4 bases from V and 3 bases from J; junction bases left unmatched: 6. The CDR3 DNA is TGTGCCAGCAGCCCTCAGGGACTAGCAACAGATACGCAGTATTTT. Protein product: CASSPQGLATDTQYF.

V and J are TRBV11-2 and TRBJ1-3; unclear D gene. V gave up 3 bases and J gave up 1 base, with 13 bases separating them. Germline lookup yields CDR1 SGHAT and CDR2 FQNNGV. CDR3 length equals 16 residues. CDR3 nucleotides: TGTGCCAGCAGCTTCGTTCCTAGGTATTCTGGAAACACCATATATTTT. This sequence encodes CASSFVPRYSGNTIYF.

The J gene is TRBJ2-3, the V gene TRBV10-3; D remains unclear. With 8 bases removed from V and 6 bases from J, the gap between germline ends came to 18 bases. The CDR3 is 14 residues long. CDR1 is ENHRY and CDR2 is SYGVKD in the germline V gene. Here the CDR3 DNA reads TGTGCCATCCATCGAGGAAACGGGTCGGATACGCAGTATTTT. Amino acid sequence: CAIHRGNGSDTQYF.

The chain has TRBV2 and TRBJ1-5; maybe TRBD1 (6 bases). Trimming removed 7 bases at V and 5 bases at J, with 12 bases between. The CDR3 extends over 13 amino acids. From germline, CDR1 is SNHLY and CDR2 FYNNEI. CDR3 bases: TGTGCCAGCAACAGGGAGGGCGATCAGCCCCAGCATTTT. The encoded protein is CASNREGDQPQHF. The variable domain in full, with the rest retrieved from reference TRBV2 and TRBJ1-5, is EPEVTQTPSHQVTQMGQEVILRCVPISNHLYFYWYRQILGQKVEFLVSFYNNEISEKSEIFDDQFSVERPDGSNFTLKIRSTKLEDSAMYFCASNREGDQPQHFGDGTRLSIL.

The genes are TRBV12-5 and TRBJ2-7; a possible D gene is TRBD1 (6 bases). The CDR3 contains 17 residues. Germline CDR1 reads LGHNT; CDR2 reads FRNRAP. Trimming removed 0 bases at V and 0 bases at J, with 15 bases between. The CDR3 sequence: CASGLVLGAESSYEQYF. CDR3 DNA sequence: TGTGCTAGTGGTTTGGTACTGGGGGCCGAGAGCTCCTACGAGCAGTACTTC.

The chain is built from TRBV6-5 and TRBJ1-2; D remains ambiguous. V was trimmed by 6 bases and J by 6 bases, leaving 17 bases between them. Per the germline V gene, CDR1 is MNHEY and CDR2 is SVGAGI. The CDR3 is 14 residues long. CDR3: CASRLGRLRHGYTF. Here the CDR3 DNA reads TGTGCCAGCAGACTCGGGAGATTGAGGCATGGCTACACCTTC.

The CDR3 coding sequence is TGCAGCGTTGAACGTCCTTTGGAGAGGGGGGAGCTGTTTTTT. Translating it yields CSVERPLERGELFF. The rearrangement links TRBV29-1 to TRBJ2-2; D gene uncertain. Trimming stripped 2 bases from V and 8 bases from J, with 15 bases between. CDR1 is SQVTM and CDR2 is ANQGSEA in the germline V gene. CDR3 length equals 14 residues.

The rearrangement joins TRBV28 to TRBJ1-1, with D uncertain. Germline CDR1 reads MDHEN; CDR2 reads SYDVKM. There are 12 residues in the CDR3. Trimming took off 8 bases at V and 4 bases at J, with 11 bases between the two ends. The chain's CDR3 is CASSLMVTEAFF. CDR3 sequence (DNA): TGTGCCAGCTCACTGATGGTCACTGAAGCTTTCTTT.

The genes are TRBV5-1 and TRBJ2-1; tentatively, D is TRBD1 (5 bases). V gave up 2 bases and J gave up 1 base, with 10 bases separating them. CDR1 is SGHRS, CDR2 YFSETQ, per germline. The CDR3 consists of 15 residues. CDR3 sequence: CASSLGEGSYNEQFF. In DNA, the CDR3 is TGCGCCAGCAGCTTAGGGGAAGGTTCCTACAATGAGCAGTTCTTC.

The chain is built from TRBV19 and TRBJ2-4, with D hard to call. Per germline, CDR1 LNHDA and CDR2 SQIVND (reference sequence). CDR3 length: 17 amino acids. Trimming stripped 3 bases from V and 2 bases from J, with 17 bases between. The CDR3 bases are TGTGCCAGTAGTATTCCTAACGAGGCCGGCTCCAAAAACATTCAGTACTTC. Translated: CASSIPNEAGSKNIQYF.